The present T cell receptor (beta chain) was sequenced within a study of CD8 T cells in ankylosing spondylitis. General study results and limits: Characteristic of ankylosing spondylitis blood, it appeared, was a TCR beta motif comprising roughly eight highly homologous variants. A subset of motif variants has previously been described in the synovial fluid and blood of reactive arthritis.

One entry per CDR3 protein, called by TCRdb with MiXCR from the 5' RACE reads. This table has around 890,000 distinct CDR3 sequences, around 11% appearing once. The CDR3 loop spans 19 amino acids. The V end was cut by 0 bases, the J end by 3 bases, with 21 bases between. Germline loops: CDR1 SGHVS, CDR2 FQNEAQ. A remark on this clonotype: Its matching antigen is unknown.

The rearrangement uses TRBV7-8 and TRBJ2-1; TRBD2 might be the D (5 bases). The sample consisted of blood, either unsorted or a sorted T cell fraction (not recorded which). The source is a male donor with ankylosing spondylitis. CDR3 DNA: TGTGCCAGCAGCTTAGCCTCAACCCGCTGGAGGAGGTTCTACAATGAGCAGTTCTTC. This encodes CASSLASTRWRRFYNEQFF.